This T cell receptor (beta chain) was recorded in a study of T cell responses to AZD1222 COVID-19 vaccine. General study points: At 160-218 and 743-854, vaccine-associated CD4 TCRs were dominant, and they spanned spike. The study identified only a handful of AZD1222 recipients as seropositive at baseline. As reported, nearly half of all spike-specific TCRs target variant regions that are unmutated. The donor group comprised mostly white British people and more females; the analysis possibly underestimated clonal diversity.

A note on this clone: Its antigen is unidentified.

Sequenced by immunoSEQ multiplex PCR; TCRdb stores in-frame clones only, minus some. The sample consists of around 200,000 clones, 80% to 95% of them appearing once. Germline CDR1 is MNHEY and CDR2 is SMNVEV (reference sequence). CDR3 length: 13 residues. V gave up 6 bases and J gave up 0 bases, with 8 bases separating them. The sequence was collected from an adult who received the MenACWY meningococcal vaccine as a control. Sequences were derived from peripheral blood, sampled 28 days after the second dose of the MenACWY control vaccine. This rearrangement joins TRBV27 to TRBJ1-1; D not resolved. CDR3 sequence reads: CASRKQLNTEAFF. CDR3 sequence (DNA): TGTGCCAGCAGGAAACAACTGAACACTGAAGCTTTCTTT.